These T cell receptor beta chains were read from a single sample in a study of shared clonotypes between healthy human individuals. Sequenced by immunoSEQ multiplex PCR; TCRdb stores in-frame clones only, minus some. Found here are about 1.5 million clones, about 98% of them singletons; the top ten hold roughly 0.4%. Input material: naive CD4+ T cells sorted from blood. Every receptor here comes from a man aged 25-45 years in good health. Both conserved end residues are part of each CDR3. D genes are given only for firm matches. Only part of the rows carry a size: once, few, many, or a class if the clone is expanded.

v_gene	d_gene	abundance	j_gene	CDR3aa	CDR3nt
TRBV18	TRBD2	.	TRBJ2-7	CASSPIASGEYEQYF	TGTGCCAGCTCACCAATCGCTAGCGGGGAATACGAGCAGTACTTC
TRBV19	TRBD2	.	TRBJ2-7	CASSITSGRADEQYF	TGTGCCAGTAGTATCACTAGCGGGAGGGCCGACGAGCAGTACTTC
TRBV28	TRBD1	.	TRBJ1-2	CASSSPGQGGGYTF	TGTGCCAGCAGTTCTCCGGGACAGGGTGGCGGCTACACCTTC
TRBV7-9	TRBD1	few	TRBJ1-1	CASSLEGGLNTEAFF	TGTGCCAGCAGCTTAGAAGGGGGCTTGAACACTGAAGCTTTCTTT
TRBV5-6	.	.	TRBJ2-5	CASSFTGKTQYF	TGTGCCAGCAGTTTCACAGGGAAGACCCAGTACTTC
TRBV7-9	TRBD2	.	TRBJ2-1	CASSPRGSSYNEQFF	TGTGCCAGCAGCCCGCGGGGGAGCTCCTACAATGAGCAGTTCTTC
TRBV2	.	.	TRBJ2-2	CASSGSYTGELFF	TGTGCCAGCTCGGGGTCTTACACCGGGGAGCTGTTTTTT
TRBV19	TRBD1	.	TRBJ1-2	CASRIPGQGEFYTF	TGTGCCAGTAGGATCCCGGGACAGGGGGAGTTCTACACCTTC
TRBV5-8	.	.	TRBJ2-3	CASSLVLGGPDTQYF	TGTGCCAGCAGCTTGGTGCTTGGAGGGCCAGATACGCAGTATTTT
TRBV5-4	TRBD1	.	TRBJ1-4	CASSPGQGRGEKLFF	TGTGCCAGCAGCCCCGGACAGGGAAGGGGGGAAAAACTGTTTTTT
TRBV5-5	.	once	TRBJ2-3	CASSSSTSRGHTQYF	TGTGCCAGCAGCTCCTCGACAAGCCGGGGCCATACGCAGTATTTT
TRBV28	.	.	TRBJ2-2	CASSSTGLASGELFF	TGTGCCAGCAGTTCGACGGGACTCGCATCCGGGGAGCTGTTTTTT
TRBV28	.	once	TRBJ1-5	CASSLPPNQPQHF	TGTGCCAGCAGTCTGCCCCCCAATCAGCCCCAGCATTTT
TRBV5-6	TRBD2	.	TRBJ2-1	CASGRLATNEQFF	TGTGCCAGCGGCAGACTAGCGACCAATGAGCAGTTCTTC
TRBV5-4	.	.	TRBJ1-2	CASSLGPGDYGYTF	TGTGCCAGCAGCCTCGGCCCAGGGGACTATGGCTACACCTTC
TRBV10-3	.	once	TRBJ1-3	CAISEFYRAGSGNTIYF	TGTGCCATCAGTGAGTTTTATAGGGCCGGCTCTGGAAACACCATATATTTT
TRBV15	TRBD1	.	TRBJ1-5	CATSRVGRGDQPQHF	TGTGCCACCAGCAGAGTAGGCAGGGGGGACCAGCCCCAGCATTTT
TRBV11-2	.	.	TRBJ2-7	CASSLASRNYEQYF	TGTGCCAGCAGCTTAGCGTCCAGGAACTACGAGCAGTACTTC
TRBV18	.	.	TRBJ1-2	CASSPQQQANYGYTF	TGTGCCAGCTCACCACAGCAGCAAGCTAACTATGGCTACACCTTC
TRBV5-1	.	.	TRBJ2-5	CASSLALPGSEETQYF	TGCGCCAGCAGCTTGGCTTTACCAGGGAGTGAGGAGACCCAGTACTTC
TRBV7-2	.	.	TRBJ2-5	CASSQNYQETQYF	TGTGCCAGCAGCCAAAACTACCAAGAGACCCAGTACTTC
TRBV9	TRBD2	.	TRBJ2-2	CASSVGSAGGLAGELFF	TGTGCCAGCAGCGTAGGTTCGGCGGGAGGGCTCGCCGGGGAGCTGTTTTTT
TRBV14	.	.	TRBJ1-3	CASSTYSGNTIYF	TGTGCCAGCAGCACATACTCTGGAAACACCATATATTTT
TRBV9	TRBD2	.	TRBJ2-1	CASSVGLAAYNEQFF	TGTGCCAGCAGCGTAGGGCTAGCGGCGTACAATGAGCAGTTCTTC
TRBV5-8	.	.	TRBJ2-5	CASSLGQAGETQYF	TGTGCCAGCAGCTTGGGACAGGCAGGAGAGACCCAGTACTTC
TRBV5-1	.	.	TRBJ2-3	CATGLWTSTDTQYF	TGCGCCACCGGGCTTTGGACTAGCACAGATACGCAGTATTTT